The 4 T cell receptor beta chains listed next were all sequenced from one sample in a study of Ad26.COV2.S vaccination and SARS-CoV-2 variants. Noted treatment: roughly 20 received Ad26.COV2.S at low or high dose, single or two shots; about 5 received placebo; per-sample allocation not given. It was on day 63 after the first vaccine or placebo injection that samples were taken. Profiling relied on immunoSEQ multiplex PCR, and the TCRdb table lists in-frame clones only, not all of them. This sample yields around 400,000 clones, of which around 90% are seen a single time; 10% to 15% belongs to the top ten. The source material was peripheral blood, sampled in a trial of Ad26.COV2.S vaccine versus placebo. The receptors originated from a person between 18 and 65 years old who received the Ad26.COV2.S COVID-19 vaccine or a placebo.

On this clone: Other DNA sequences in the same sample also yield this CDR3. The rearrangement joins TRBV9 to TRBJ2-2, with 8 bases lining up with TRBD1. Trimming cost V 2 bases and J 1 base; bases outside gene matches: 1. CDR1 is SGDLS and CDR2 is YYNGEE in the germline V gene. This CDR3 has 15 residues. In DNA, the CDR3 is TGTGCCAGCAGCGTTGGGACAGGGAACACCGGGGAGCTGTTTTTT. Protein: CASSVGTGNTGELFF.

The chain uses TRBV6-1 and TRBJ1-2; the D is unclear. The germline CDR1 and CDR2 sequences are MNHNS and SASEGT. Trimming pared 1 base from V and 5 bases from J, leaving 11 bases between. CDR3 length: 14 residues. The CDR3 is CASSEGPTGYGYTF. The CDR3 nucleotides are TGTGCCAGCAGTGAAGGACCTACGGGGTATGGCTACACCTTC.

The chain links TRBV18 to TRBJ2-7, with D possibly TRBD1 on 5 matching bases. CDR1 is KGHSH and CDR2 is LQKENI in the germline V gene. V dropped 3 bases and J dropped 0 bases, with 9 bases sitting between them. The CDR3 sequence is 14 residues long. CDR3 sequence (DNA): TGTGCCAGCTCACCGGTACAGGACTCCTACGAGCAGTACTTC. Protein: CASSPVQDSYEQYF.

This chain uses TRBV6-5 with TRBJ2-5; D is unclear. This CDR3 comprises 13 residues. The germline CDR1 and CDR2 sequences are MNHEY and SVGAGI. V gave up 5 bases and J gave up 3 bases, with 10 bases separating them. The CDR3 DNA reads as TGTGCCAGCAGTAAGAGATTCGAAGAGACCCAGTACTTC. Its protein product is CASSKRFEETQYF.